One sample yielded the 23 T cell receptor beta chains listed below, sequenced in a study of blood T cell repertoires in COVID-19 (dated by TCRdb to 2020 to 2021). Receptor libraries were prepared by the immunoSEQ multiplex PCR assay. TCRdb retrieved this table from immuneACCESS and kept in-frame rearrangements only. Not all clones are present; in checked studies, unresolved V genes account for under half, and no reason is known for the remainder. The sample has hundreds of thousands of clones on record, 87% of them singletons. The ten largest make up 6% to 6.5% of the sample. Specimen: PBMCs or T cells enriched from blood (not recorded which). Receptor source: a middle-aged woman who had recovered from COVID-19.

The chain joins TRBV19 to TRBJ2-1; TRBD1 aligns across 10 bases. J gave up 10 bases and V 3 bases, and 12 bases lay outside the gene matches. Looked up from germline, CDR1 is LNHDA and CDR2 is SQIVND (reference sequence). The CDR3 consists of 16 residues. CDR3 loop: CASSIRQGARVGEQFF. CDR3 DNA sequence: TGTGCCAGTAGTATCCGACAGGGGGCGAGGGTTGGGGAGCAGTTCTTC.

The chain is built from TRBV19 and TRBJ2-1, with D hard to call. Germline-derived CDR1 and CDR2 are LNHDA and SQIVND (reference sequence). This CDR3 comprises 15 residues. The V end was cut by 4 bases, the J end by 8 bases, with 18 bases between. The CDR3 region has the DNA TGTGCCAGTAGTACCGTAGCCCTCTCATCCCATGAGCAGTTCTTC. Translated: CASSTVALSSHEQFF.

This clone appeared a few times. The chain recombines TRBV28 with TRBJ2-7; TRBD2 aligns across 8 bases. Germline lookup yields CDR1 MDHEN and CDR2 SYDVKM. The V segment lost 8 bases and the J segment 5 bases; nucleotides outside the gene matches: 8. This CDR3 region has 13 residues. In nucleotides, the CDR3 is TGTGCCAGCCTTGACGGGAGGGCCCACGAGCAGTACTTC. Amino acid sequence: CASLDGRAHEQYF.

The chain has TRBV7-2 and TRBJ1-5; D perhaps matches TRBD1 (5 bases). The CDR3 sequence is 15 residues long. V was pared by 5 bases and J by 7 bases, with 18 bases between. Germline V CDR1 and CDR2: SGHTA, FQGNSA. The DNA of the CDR3 is TGTGCCAGCAGCAACCGGTGGGACGGGGGGCAGCCCCAGCATTTT. It is translated as CASSNRWDGGQPQHF.

This chain uses TRBV6-5 with TRBJ2-1; 11 nucleotides align to TRBD2. V trimming: 8 bases; J trimming: 7 bases; junction bases outside the gene matches: 4. Germline V gene sequence: CDR1 MNHEY, CDR2 SVGAGI. The length of the CDR3 is 13 residues. The CDR3 DNA follows: TGTGCCAGCGGGAGACTAGCGGGAAATGAGCAGTTCTTC. Its translation is CASGRLAGNEQFF.

V and J are TRBV4-3 and TRBJ2-7; D is unresolved. Germline V gene sequence: CDR1 LGHNA, CDR2 YSLEER. V shed 0 bases and J shed 2 bases, with 8 bases lying between them. This CDR3 is 14 amino acids long. For the CDR3, the DNA is TGCGCCAGCAGCCAAGATCCCCTAACCTACGAGCAGTACTTC. Protein sequence: CASSQDPLTYEQYF.

This chain uses TRBV9 with TRBJ1-3, with D uncertain. Germline values: CDR1 SGDLS, CDR2 YYNGEE. The CDR3 loop spans 15 amino acids. V was trimmed by 3 bases and J by 0 bases, leaving 10 bases between them. The chain's CDR3 is CASSDTPFSGNTIYF. CDR3 coding DNA: TGTGCCAGCAGCGACACCCCCTTCTCTGGAAACACCATATATTTT. Complete variable domain (other parts from reference TRBV9 and TRBJ1-3): DSGVTQTPKHLITATGQRVTLRCSPRSGDLSVYWYQQSLDQGLQFLIQYYNGEERAKGNILERFSAQQFPDLHSELNLSSLELGDSALYFCASSDTPFSGNTIYFGEGSWLTVV.

The chain links TRBV15 to TRBJ2-5; a weak D match, TRBD2 (6 bases). The CDR3 covers 14 residues. Trimming removed 0 bases from V and 4 bases from J, with 9 bases in between. Looked up from germline, CDR1 is LNHNV and CDR2 is YYDKDF (reference sequence). CDR3 protein: CATSRDYSGETQYF. Here the CDR3 DNA reads TGTGCCACCAGCAGAGATTATAGCGGAGAGACCCAGTACTTC.

CDR3 DNA sequence: TGTGCCAGCAGCTTATCCCAGGGTGGCTACACCTTC. It specifies CASSLSQGGYTF. V usage is TRBV7-2 and J usage is TRBJ1-2, with D perhaps matching TRBD1 (5 bases). There are 12 residues in the CDR3. Germline V gives CDR1 SGHTA, CDR2 FQGNSA. The V end was cut by 2 bases, the J end by 7 bases, with 8 bases between. Full variable domain (missing parts from reference TRBV7-2 and TRBJ1-2): GAGVSQSPSNKVTEKGKDVELRCDPISGHTALYWYRQSLGQGLEFLIYFQGNSAPDKSGLPSDRFSAERTGGSVSTLTIQRTQQEDSAVYLCASSLSQGGYTFGSGTRLTVV.

This clone was seen a handful of times. The chain carries TRBV7-3 and TRBJ2-1, with a tentative D call TRBD2 (6 bases). This CDR3 comprises 16 residues. From germline, CDR1 is SGHTA and CDR2 FQGTGA. V lost 5 bases and J 4 bases, leaving 18 bases between the germline ends. In DNA, the CDR3 is TGTGCCAGCAGCCTATCTAGACTAGGAGGTTACAATGAGCAGTTCTTC. It translates to CASSLSRLGGYNEQFF.

This clone has just one count. This chain links TRBV7-3 with TRBJ2-7; the match to TRBD2 covers 8 bases. V trimming: 2 bases; J trimming: 10 bases; junction bases outside the gene matches: 7. The CDR3 is 13 amino acids. Per germline, CDR1 SGHTA and CDR2 FQGTGA. CDR3 nucleotide sequence: TGTGCCAGCAGCTTAGGTCCCCGGGAGGGCCAGTACTTC. Residues: CASSLGPREGQYF. The whole variable domain, filled in from reference TRBV7-3 and TRBJ2-7, reads GAGVSQTPSNKVTEKGKYVELRCDPISGHTALYWYRQSLGQGPEFLIYFQGTGAADDSGLPNDRFFAVRPEGSVSTLKIQRTERGDSAVYLCASSLGPREGQYFGPGTRLTVT.

This clone has a single count. This rearrangement joins TRBV19 to TRBJ2-7, with 7 bases identical to TRBD1. This CDR3 has 15 residues. Germline CDR1 and CDR2: LNHDA and SQIVND (reference sequence). The junction had 10 bases not matched to a gene; V was cut back by 5 bases and J by 3 bases. CDR3 residues: CASSPSRPGGYEQYF. The CDR3 DNA sequence: TGTGCCAGTAGTCCCTCGCGGCCAGGGGGCTACGAGCAGTACTTC.

The chain combines TRBV2 with TRBJ2-3; 8 bases fit TRBD2. CDR3 length: 16 amino acids. The trim removed 4 bases at V and 5 bases at J, leaving 11 bases unmatched. The germline V gene encodes CDR1 SNHLY and CDR2 FYNNEI. CDR3 in amino acids: CASSGSGGGWRDTQYF. CDR3 coding DNA: TGTGCCAGCAGTGGCAGCGGGGGTGGTTGGAGAGATACGCAGTATTTT.

The V gene is TRBV19, the J gene TRBJ2-1; D is unclear. This CDR3 spans 12 amino acids. V lost 5 bases and J lost 4, with 6 bases in between. The germline V gene has CDR1 LNHDA and CDR2 SQIVND (reference sequence). The DNA of the CDR3 is TGTGCCAGTAGTCCACAGTACAATGAGCAGTTCTTC. It encodes CASSPQYNEQFF.

The genes are TRBV30 and TRBJ2-1; D may be TRBD1 (6 bases). Trimming took off 4 bases at V and 0 bases at J, with 13 bases between the two ends. Germline CDR1 GTSNPN, CDR2 SVGIG (reference sequence). This CDR3 has 15 amino acids. The CDR3 here is CAWTRAGASYNEQFF. CDR3 nucleotides: TGTGCCTGGACGAGGGCAGGGGCCTCCTACAATGAGCAGTTCTTC.

This chain joins TRBV5-4 and TRBJ2-1; 13 positions agree with TRBD2. Germline V gives CDR1 SGHNT, CDR2 YYREEE (reference sequence). This CDR3 is 20 amino acids long. Trimming took 4 bases from V and 5 from J; bases not matched to a gene: 18. CDR3 loop: CASSASNRVSGLAGHNEQFF. In DNA form, the CDR3 reads TGTGCCAGCAGCGCCTCCAACAGGGTATCGGGACTAGCGGGGCACAATGAGCAGTTCTTC.

The genes are TRBV19 and TRBJ2-1; D gene uncertain. V was pared by 7 bases and J by 1 base, with 5 bases between. The CDR3 runs to 12 residues. Germline CDR1 is LNHDA and CDR2 is SQIVND (reference sequence). The CDR3: CASKRSYNEQFF. The CDR3 DNA reads as TGTGCCAGTAAGAGGTCCTACAATGAGCAGTTCTTC.

This clone was observed once. The chain has TRBV27 and TRBJ1-5, with 9 bases aligning to TRBD1. With V trimmed by 6 bases and J by 1 base, 4 bases remained unmatched. CDR1 is MNHEY, CDR2 SMNVEV, per germline (reference sequence). The CDR3 totals 15 residues. The DNA for the CDR3 is TGTGCCAGCAGGCCCGGGACAGGGAGCAATCAGCCCCAGCATTTT. It yields the protein CASRPGTGSNQPQHF.

The rearrangement links TRBV2 to TRBJ1-1, with 7 bases lining up with TRBD1. Germline V gene data show CDR1 as SNHLY and CDR2 as FYNNEI. The CDR3 runs to 15 residues. Germline trimming cut 4 bases from V and 2 bases from J; bases unmatched to any gene: 7. CDR3 sequence: CASSGTGTANTEAFF. The DNA for the CDR3 is TGTGCCAGCAGTGGGACCGGGACAGCCAACACTGAAGCTTTCTTT.

J is TRBJ2-7 and V is TRBV7-3, with 7 nucleotides matching TRBD2. Germline values: CDR1 SGHTA, CDR2 FQGTGA. The CDR3 covers 16 residues. The J segment lost 0 bases and the V segment lost 5 bases, leaving 10 bases of the junction unmatched. CDR3 region: CASSPRGGSSSYEQYF. The DNA of the CDR3 is TGTGCCAGCAGCCCCCGAGGCGGGAGTAGCTCCTACGAGCAGTACTTC.

In its sample, this clone was seen once. The CDR3, as DNA: TGTGCCAGCAGTGAAGGGCAGGGGAGGGGTCAGCCCCAGCATTTT. Amino acids: CASSEGQGRGQPQHF. V gene TRBV2 combines with J gene TRBJ1-5, with D tentatively TRBD1 (6 bases). CDR1 is SNHLY, CDR2 FYNNEI, per germline. The CDR3 extends over 15 amino acids. V lost 1 base and J 6 bases, leaving 13 bases between the germline ends.

The gene calls are TRBV25-1 and TRBJ1-2; D gene ambiguous. The CDR3 totals 15 residues. Germline CDR1 MGHDK, CDR2 SYGVNS. V was trimmed by 2 bases and J by 4 bases, leaving 14 bases between them. CDR3 sequence (DNA): TGTGCCAGCAGTGAACCCGGGGTGCGTGGCTATGGCTACACCTTC. This sequence encodes CASSEPGVRGYGYTF.

The V and J genes are TRBV5-6 and TRBJ2-5; 9 bases match TRBD2. Germline loops: CDR1 SGHDT, CDR2 YYEEEE. The CDR3 loop spans 15 amino acids. V was pared by 0 bases and J by 1 base, with 1 base of the junction left unmatched. CDR3 residues: CASSLGLAVQETQYF. The CDR3 nucleotides read TGTGCCAGCAGCTTGGGACTAGCGGTCCAAGAGACCCAGTACTTC.